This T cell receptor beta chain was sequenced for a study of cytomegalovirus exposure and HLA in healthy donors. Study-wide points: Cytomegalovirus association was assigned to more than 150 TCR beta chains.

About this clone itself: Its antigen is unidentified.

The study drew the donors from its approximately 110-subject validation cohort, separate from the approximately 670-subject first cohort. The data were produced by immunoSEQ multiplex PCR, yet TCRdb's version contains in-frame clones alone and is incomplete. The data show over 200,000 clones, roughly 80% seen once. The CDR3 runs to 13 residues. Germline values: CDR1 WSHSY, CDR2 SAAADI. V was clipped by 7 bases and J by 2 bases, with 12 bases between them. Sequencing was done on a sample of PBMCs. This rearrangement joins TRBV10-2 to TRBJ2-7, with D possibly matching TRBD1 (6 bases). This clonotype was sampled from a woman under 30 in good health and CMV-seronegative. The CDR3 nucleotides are TGCGCCAGCACCAGCGGACAGACCTACGAGCAGTACTTC. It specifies CASTSGQTYEQYF.